These 18 T cell receptor beta chains originate from one sample sequenced in a study of OX40 agonist ivuxolimab in advanced cancers. TCRdb keeps only in-frame clones here, not all; method: immunoSEQ multiplex PCR. This table has tens of thousands of clones, around 87% appearing once. The sequenced sample was CD4+ or CD8+ T cells sorted from blood, obtained in a trial of the OX40 agonist ivuxolimab. The receptors derive from an adult with an advanced solid tumor such as melanoma, head and neck, liver or kidney cancer.

The chain recombines TRBV7-6 with TRBJ1-1, with D maybe TRBD1 (5 bases). This CDR3 is 14 amino acids long. The germline CDR1 and CDR2 sequences are SGHVS and FNYEAQ. The ends were cut back, 1 base at V and 2 bases at J, with 8 bases in the middle. The chain's CDR3 is CASSLGTTNTEAFF. In DNA, the CDR3 is TGTGCCAGCAGCTTAGGGACAACCAACACTGAAGCTTTCTTT.

This sequence joins TRBV7-2 and TRBJ2-3; D call uncertain. The CDR3 is 14 amino acids. The V gene lost 4 bases and the J gene lost 4 bases, with 12 bases spanning the gap. Looked up from germline, CDR1 is SGHTA and CDR2 is FQGNSA. The CDR3 DNA reads TGTGCCAGCAGCTCCATGGGTGTCCCAGATACGCAGTATTTT. Its translation: CASSSMGVPDTQYF.

The rearrangement uses TRBV7-9 and TRBJ1-2; TRBD1 is a possible D gene (5 bases). Germline V gene sequence: CDR1 SEHNR, CDR2 FQNEAQ (reference sequence). CDR3 length: 17 residues. Trimming cost V 5 bases and J 0 bases, with 19 bases left between them. DNA for the CDR3: TGTGCCAGCAGCCGCCCCGGCAGGGAGTCTCCTAACTATGGCTACACCTTC. Its protein is CASSRPGRESPNYGYTF.

The rearrangement links TRBV6-6 to TRBJ1-2, with 7 positions matching TRBD1. CDR3 length: 16 residues. Per the germline V gene, CDR1 is MNHNY and CDR2 is SVGAGI (reference sequence). J gave up 2 bases and V 0 bases, and 6 bases lay outside the gene matches. In DNA form, the CDR3 reads TGTGCCAGCAGTTACTCGATGGAGGGGGCGAACTATGGCTACACCTTC. It specifies CASSYSMEGANYGYTF.

V and J are TRBV7-2 and TRBJ1-6, with 8 bases fitting TRBD1. The CDR3 totals 15 residues. Losses at the gene ends were 5 bases for V and 8 bases for J; bases not matched to a gene: 8. Germline values: CDR1 SGHTA, CDR2 FQGNSA. The CDR3 here is CASSPHRGEYSPLHF. CDR3 coding DNA: TGTGCCAGCAGCCCCCACAGGGGGGAATATTCACCCCTCCACTTT.

This clone was counted at least ten times. The rearrangement uses TRBV7-9 and TRBJ1-1; D unresolved. Trimming took off 2 bases at V and 0 bases at J, with 13 bases between the two ends. The germline V gene encodes CDR1 SEHNR and CDR2 FQNEAQ (reference sequence). The CDR3 consists of 16 residues. The CDR3 loop reads CASSLNGLRLNTEAFF. The CDR3 DNA reads as TGTGCCAGCAGCTTAAACGGTTTGAGATTGAACACTGAAGCTTTCTTT. Complete variable domain (other parts from reference TRBV7-9 and TRBJ1-1): DTGVSQNPRHKITKRGQNVTFRCDPISEHNRLYWYRQTLGQGPEFLTYFQNEAQLEKSRLLSDRFSAERPKGSFSTLEIQRTEQGDSAMYLCASSLNGLRLNTEAFFGQGTRLTVV.

V is TRBV5-6 and J is TRBJ1-1, with D possibly matching TRBD1 (5 bases). V lost 3 bases to trimming and J lost 8 bases, with 17 bases between them. This CDR3 is built from 14 residues. The germline CDR1 and CDR2 sequences are SGHDT and YYEEEE. The CDR3 is CASSWGTTGAEAFF. CDR3 sequence (DNA): TGTGCCAGCAGCTGGGGCACTACCGGAGCAGAAGCTTTCTTT.

This clone was picked up a small number of times. The V call is TRBV4-1, the J call TRBJ2-7, with TRBD1 identical over 8 bases. The CDR3 covers 15 residues. Per germline, CDR1 MGHRA and CDR2 YSYEKL. V dropped 3 bases and J dropped 4; count of bases not matched to a gene: 8. The DNA for the CDR3 is TGCGCCAGCAGCCAGATACAGGGGGTTCTATACGAGCAGTACTTC. Translation: CASSQIQGVLYEQYF.

The chain links TRBV2 to TRBJ2-7, with D hard to call. From germline, CDR1 is SNHLY and CDR2 FYNNEI. The CDR3 is 12 residues long. V was pared by 5 bases and J by 0 bases, with 5 bases between. Written as DNA, the CDR3 is TGTGCCAGCAGTAAGATCTCCTACGAGCAGTACTTC. Amino acid sequence: CASSKISYEQYF.

CDR3 region: CASSSLLAGKSYNEQFF. The CDR3 DNA reads as TGTGCCAGCAGCTCACTGCTAGCGGGGAAGTCCTACAATGAGCAGTTCTTC. The V and J genes are TRBV7-9 and TRBJ2-1; 9 bases line up with TRBD2. The V and J ends lost 4 bases and 1 base, in that order; junction bases with no gene match: 8. The V gene's germline CDR1 is SEHNR and CDR2 FQNEAQ (reference sequence). This CDR3 comprises 17 residues.

The chain couples TRBV30 to TRBJ2-2; D is uncertain. Trimming removed 5 bases at V and 6 bases at J, with 4 bases between. CDR3 length equals 10 residues. Per the germline V gene, CDR1 is GTSNPN and CDR2 is SVGIG (reference sequence). This chain's CDR3 is CAWESGELFF. CDR3 coding DNA: TGTGCCTGGGAATCCGGGGAGCTGTTTTTT.

V is TRBV6-6 and J is TRBJ2-5; 8 bases are a match to TRBD1. CDR3 length: 15 residues. V dropped 5 bases and J dropped 1; count of bases not matched to a gene: 6. Germline assignment: CDR1 MNHNY and CDR2 SVGAGI (reference sequence). The CDR3 loop is CASSPGTGVQETQYF. The CDR3 DNA follows: TGTGCCAGCAGTCCCGGGACAGGCGTCCAAGAGACCCAGTACTTC.

The chain is built from TRBV27 and TRBJ2-1; D call uncertain. The germline V and J ends were trimmed by 4 bases and 1 base, with 14 bases remaining between them. The CDR3 has 16 amino acids. CDR1 is MNHEY, CDR2 SMNVEV, per germline (reference sequence). The CDR3 nucleotides read TGTGCCAGCAGTTGGGGAACACCTACGTCCTACAATGAGCAGTTCTTC. Protein: CASSWGTPTSYNEQFF.

V usage is TRBV7-2 and J usage is TRBJ1-3, with D perhaps TRBD1 (5 bases). CDR3 length equals 17 residues. V gave up 5 bases and J gave up 0 bases, with 17 bases separating them. The germline V gene has CDR1 SGHTA and CDR2 FQGNSA. The DNA of the CDR3 is TGTGCCAGCAGCCTCCCCAGGGATTTATCCTCTGGAAACACCATATATTTT. Translation gives CASSLPRDLSSGNTIYF.

The V and J genes are TRBV19 and TRBJ1-5; D may be TRBD1 (5 bases). The CDR3 contains 16 residues. Per germline, CDR1 LNHDA and CDR2 SQIVND (reference sequence). Trimming pared 2 bases from V and 3 bases from J, leaving 14 bases between. The CDR3 protein is CASSIRGETDNQPQHF. For the CDR3, the DNA is TGTGCCAGTAGTATAAGGGGAGAGACAGACAATCAGCCCCAGCATTTT.

The V call is TRBV6-5, the J call TRBJ1-2; D gene unclear. With 1 base removed from V and 6 bases from J, the gap between germline ends came to 9 bases. Looked up from germline, CDR1 is MNHEY and CDR2 is SVGAGI. The length of the CDR3 is 13 residues. DNA for the CDR3: TGTGCCAGCAGTTACTGGGAGGTTGATGGCTACACCTTC. It is translated as CASSYWEVDGYTF.

The chain uses TRBV7-9 and TRBJ1-2; 8 nucleotides agree with TRBD1. The V gene's germline CDR1 is SEHNR and CDR2 FQNEAQ (reference sequence). V was clipped by 5 bases and J by 1 base; unmatched bases: 12. This CDR3 is 17 amino acids long. The CDR3, as DNA: TGTGCCAGCAGCGCCCGACGACAGGGGATCGGTAACTATGGCTACACCTTC. As protein: CASSARRQGIGNYGYTF.

The chain links TRBV19 to TRBJ1-2, with D hard to call. Trimming took off 2 bases at V and 4 bases at J, with 11 bases between the two ends. Germline values: CDR1 LNHDA, CDR2 SQIVND (reference sequence). There are 14 residues in the CDR3. The CDR3 DNA reads as TGTGCCAGTAGTATATGGCCGTTCGTCTATGGCTACACCTTC. Translation: CASSIWPFVYGYTF.